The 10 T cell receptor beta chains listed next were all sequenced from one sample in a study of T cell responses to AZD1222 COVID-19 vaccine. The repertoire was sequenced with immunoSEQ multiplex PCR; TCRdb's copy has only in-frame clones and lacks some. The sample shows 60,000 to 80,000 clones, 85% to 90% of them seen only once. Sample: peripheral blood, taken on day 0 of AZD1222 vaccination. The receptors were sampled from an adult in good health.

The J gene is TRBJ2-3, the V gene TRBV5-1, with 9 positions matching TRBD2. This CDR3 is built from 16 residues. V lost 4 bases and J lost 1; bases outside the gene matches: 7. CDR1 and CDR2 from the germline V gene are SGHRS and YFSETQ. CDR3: CASSGGTSRGTDTQYF. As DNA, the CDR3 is TGCGCCAGCAGCGGGGGGACTAGCAGAGGCACAGATACGCAGTATTTT.

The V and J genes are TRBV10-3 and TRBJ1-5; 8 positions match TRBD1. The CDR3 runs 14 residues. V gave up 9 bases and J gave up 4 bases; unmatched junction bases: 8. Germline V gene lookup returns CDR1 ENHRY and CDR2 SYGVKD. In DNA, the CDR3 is TGTGCCATTAGCCATGGACAGGGTAATCAGCCCCAGCATTTT. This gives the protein CAISHGQGNQPQHF.

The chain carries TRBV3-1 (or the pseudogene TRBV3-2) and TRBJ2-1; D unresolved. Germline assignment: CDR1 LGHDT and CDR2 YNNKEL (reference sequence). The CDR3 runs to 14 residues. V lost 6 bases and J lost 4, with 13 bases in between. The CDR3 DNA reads TGTGCCAGCAGTTTTTCGCAGGCATACAATGAGCAGTTCTTC. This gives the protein CASSFSQAYNEQFF.

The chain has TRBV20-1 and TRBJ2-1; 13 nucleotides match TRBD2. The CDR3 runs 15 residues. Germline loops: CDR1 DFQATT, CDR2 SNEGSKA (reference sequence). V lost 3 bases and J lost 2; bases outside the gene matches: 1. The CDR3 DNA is TGCAGTGCTAGTGGACTAGCGGGGGCCTACAATGAGCAGTTCTTC. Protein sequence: CSASGLAGAYNEQFF.

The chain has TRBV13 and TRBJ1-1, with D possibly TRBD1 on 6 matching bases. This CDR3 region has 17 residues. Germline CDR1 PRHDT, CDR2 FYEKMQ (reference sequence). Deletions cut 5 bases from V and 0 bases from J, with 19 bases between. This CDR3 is CASSPRATGDMNTEAFF. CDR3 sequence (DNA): TGTGCCAGCAGCCCCCGCGCGACAGGAGATATGAACACTGAAGCTTTCTTT.

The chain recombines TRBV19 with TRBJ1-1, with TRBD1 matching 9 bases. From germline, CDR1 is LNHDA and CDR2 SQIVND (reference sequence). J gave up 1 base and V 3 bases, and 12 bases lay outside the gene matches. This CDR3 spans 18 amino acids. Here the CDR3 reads CASSMTDILTGGNTEAFF. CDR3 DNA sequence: TGTGCCAGTAGTATGACGGATATTCTGACAGGGGGGAACACTGAAGCTTTCTTT.

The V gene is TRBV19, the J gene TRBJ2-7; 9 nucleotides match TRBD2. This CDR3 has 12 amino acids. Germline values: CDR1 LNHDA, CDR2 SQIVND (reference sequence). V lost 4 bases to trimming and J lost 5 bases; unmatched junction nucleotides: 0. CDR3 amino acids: CASSRTSDEQYF. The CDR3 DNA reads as TGTGCCAGTAGTAGGACTAGCGACGAGCAGTACTTC. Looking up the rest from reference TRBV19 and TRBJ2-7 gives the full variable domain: DGGITQSPKYLFRKEGQNVTLSCEQNLNHDAMYWYRQDPGQGLRLIYYSQIVNDFQKGDIAEGYSVSREKKESFPLTVTSAQKNPTAFYLCASSRTSDEQYFGPGTRLTVT.

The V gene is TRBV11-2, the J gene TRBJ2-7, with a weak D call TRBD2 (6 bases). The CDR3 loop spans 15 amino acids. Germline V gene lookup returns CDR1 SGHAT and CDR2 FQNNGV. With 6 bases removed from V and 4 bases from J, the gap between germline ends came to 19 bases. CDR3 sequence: CASRQVGGPLYEQYF. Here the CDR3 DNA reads TGTGCCAGCAGACAAGTCGGGGGACCCCTTTACGAGCAGTACTTC.

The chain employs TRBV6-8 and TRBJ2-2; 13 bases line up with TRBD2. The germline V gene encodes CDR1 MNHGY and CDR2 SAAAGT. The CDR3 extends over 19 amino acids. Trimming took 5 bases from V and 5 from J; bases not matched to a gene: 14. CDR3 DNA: TGTGCCAGCAGTAACTACAATCCGGGACTAGCGGGGTTTACCGGGGAGCTGTTTTTT. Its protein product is CASSNYNPGLAGFTGELFF.

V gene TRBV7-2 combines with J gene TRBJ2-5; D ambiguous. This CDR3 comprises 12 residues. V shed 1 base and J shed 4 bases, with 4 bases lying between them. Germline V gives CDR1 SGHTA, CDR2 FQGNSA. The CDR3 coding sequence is TGTGCCAGCAGCTTAGTGGTAGAGACCCAGTACTTC. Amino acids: CASSLVVETQYF.